What follows are 13 T cell receptor beta chains derived from one specimen sequenced in a study of cytomegalovirus exposure and HLA in healthy donors. The repertoire was sequenced with immunoSEQ multiplex PCR; TCRdb's copy has only in-frame clones and lacks some. The sample gives 60,000 to 75,000 clones, about 96% of which show up once; 0.85% to 1% is in the top ten. Sequenced: PBMCs. The receptor set was obtained from a man younger than 35 in good health and CMV-seronegative.

The CDR3 DNA sequence: TGTGCCAGCAGTGAAGGGGCAGGGGCCCGGAAACTGTTTTTT. Its protein is CASSEGAGARKLFF. The chain uses TRBV2 and TRBJ1-4, with D possibly TRBD1 on 6 matching bases. CDR3 length: 14 amino acids. With 1 base removed from V and 11 bases from J, the gap between germline ends came to 14 bases. CDR1 is SNHLY, CDR2 FYNNEI, per germline.

The chain links TRBV6-6 to TRBJ2-7; 9 positions match TRBD2. V was clipped by 6 bases and J by 3 bases; unmatched bases: 3. The CDR3 has 13 amino acids. Germline values: CDR1 MNHNY, CDR2 SVGAGI (reference sequence). CDR3 amino acids: CASRREGLYEQYF. In DNA, the CDR3 is TGTGCCAGCAGGCGGGAGGGCCTCTACGAGCAGTACTTC.

This chain uses TRBV5-6 with TRBJ1-3; D is unclear. V dropped 0 bases and J dropped 4 bases, with 17 bases sitting between them. The CDR3 extends over 17 amino acids. The germline CDR1 and CDR2 sequences are SGHDT and YYEEEE. CDR3 residues: CASSLAGWETGGNTIYF. The CDR3 DNA is TGTGCCAGCAGCTTGGCCGGGTGGGAGACGGGCGGAAACACCATATATTTT.

The J gene is TRBJ2-3, the V gene TRBV11-2; TRBD2 matches at 8 bases. Trimming cost V 0 bases and J 7 bases; bases outside gene matches: 12. Per germline, CDR1 SGHAT and CDR2 FQNNGV. The CDR3 has 17 residues. For the CDR3, the DNA is TGTGCCAGCAGCTTAGAAGTCAGCGGGAGTATTTTCAATACGCAGTATTTT. It yields the protein CASSLEVSGSIFNTQYF.

V is TRBV9 and J is TRBJ2-1, with TRBD2 matching 7 bases. CDR3 length: 14 amino acids. Germline V gene lookup returns CDR1 SGDLS and CDR2 YYNGEE. Germline trimming cut 4 bases from V and 6 bases from J; bases unmatched to any gene: 7. Here the CDR3 DNA reads TGTGCCAGCAGCCCCCTGGGGGGGTTCAATGAGCAGTTCTTC. It specifies CASSPLGGFNEQFF.

V and J are TRBV5-6 and TRBJ2-7; tentatively, D is TRBD1 (5 bases). The germline V gene has CDR1 SGHDT and CDR2 YYEEEE. The germline V and J ends were trimmed by 0 bases and 3 bases, with 7 bases remaining between them. The length of the CDR3 is 13 residues. The CDR3 loop is CASSLAQGYEQYF. CDR3 nucleotide sequence: TGTGCCAGCAGCTTGGCGCAGGGCTACGAGCAGTACTTC.

This clone was seen once. This chain links TRBV28 with TRBJ2-1; 8 nucleotides line up with TRBD2. V was pared by 6 bases and J by 7 bases, with 17 bases of the junction left unmatched. Germline values: CDR1 MDHEN, CDR2 SYDVKM. CDR3 length: 17 residues. The CDR3 DNA reads as TGTGCCAGCAGCCCTAGGAGGGTGGCGGGAGGTGTTAATGAGCAGTTCTTC. Amino acids: CASSPRRVAGGVNEQFF.

The chain uses TRBV27 and TRBJ2-1, with D possibly being TRBD1 (6 bases). CDR3 length: 16 amino acids. Trimming removed 7 bases from V and 5 bases from J, with 21 bases in between. Germline assignment: CDR1 MNHEY and CDR2 SMNVEV (reference sequence). CDR3 sequence: CASNGWDTEGNNEQFF. In DNA, the CDR3 is TGTGCCAGCAATGGTTGGGACACAGAAGGTAACAATGAGCAGTTCTTC.

In nucleotides, the CDR3 is TGTGCCACCAGCAGAGGGGCAGGGGGTAGGGATGAGCAGTTCTTC. Protein sequence: CATSRGAGGRDEQFF. The rearrangement links TRBV15 to TRBJ2-1; TRBD1 matches 7 bases. The CDR3 covers 15 residues. With V trimmed by 1 base and J by 8 bases, 8 bases remained unmatched. Germline V CDR1 and CDR2: LNHNV, YYDKDF (reference sequence). Drawing the rest from reference TRBV15 and TRBJ2-1, the complete variable domain is DAMVIQNPRYQVTQFGKPVTLSCSQTLNHNVMYWYQQKSSQAPKLLFHYYDKDFNNEADTPDNFQSRRPNTSFCFLDIRSPGLGDTAMYLCATSRGAGGRDEQFFGPGTRLTVL.

This clone appeared a single time. This specimen includes other DNA sequences encoding the same CDR3. V is TRBV27 and J is TRBJ2-7, with 14 bases identical to TRBD2. V trimming: 5 bases; J trimming: 2 bases; junction bases outside the gene matches: 2. The length of the CDR3 is 15 residues. Germline CDR1 and CDR2: MNHEY and SMNVEV (reference sequence). CDR3 DNA sequence: TGTGCCAGCAGTCCGGGACTAGCGGGAGCCTACGAGCAGTACTTC. It translates to CASSPGLAGAYEQYF.

This rearrangement joins TRBV2 to TRBJ1-4; a weak D match, TRBD1 (5 bases). Trimming cost V 7 bases and J 12 bases, with 12 bases left between them. CDR3 size: 11 residues. Germline-derived CDR1 and CDR2 are SNHLY and FYNNEI. The CDR3 nucleotides read TGTGCCAGCACTCGAGGAGGGGAACTGTTTTTT. This encodes CASTRGGELFF.

The chain couples TRBV7-8 to TRBJ2-7; 7 bases fit TRBD1. Per germline, CDR1 SGHVS and CDR2 FQNEAQ. V shed 1 base, J shed 6 bases, and the junction held 9 bases outside the gene matches. CDR3 length: 15 residues. The CDR3 DNA reads TGTGCCAGCAGCTTAGGAGGGGGCGAGTTCTCCGAGCAGTACTTC. The encoded protein is CASSLGGGEFSEQYF.

The V gene is TRBV4-1, the J gene TRBJ1-4; D is possibly TRBD1 (5 bases). The V end was cut by 0 bases, the J end by 4 bases, with 12 bases between. Germline CDR1 and CDR2: MGHRA and YSYEKL. This CDR3 has 16 residues. CDR3 DNA sequence: TGCGCCAGCAGCCAAGAGCGGGGCCGGATTAATGAAAAACTGTTTTTT. It is translated as CASSQERGRINEKLFF.